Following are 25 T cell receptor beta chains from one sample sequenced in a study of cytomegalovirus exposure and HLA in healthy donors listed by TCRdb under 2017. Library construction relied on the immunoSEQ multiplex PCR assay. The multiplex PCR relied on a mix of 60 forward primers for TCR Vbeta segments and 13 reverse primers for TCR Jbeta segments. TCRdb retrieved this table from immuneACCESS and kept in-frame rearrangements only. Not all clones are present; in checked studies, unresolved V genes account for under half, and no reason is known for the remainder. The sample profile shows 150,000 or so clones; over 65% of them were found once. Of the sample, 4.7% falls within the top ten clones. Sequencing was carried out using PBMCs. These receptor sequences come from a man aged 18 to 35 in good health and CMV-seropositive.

The CDR3 DNA reads as TGTGCCAGCAGCCCTGGTCAGGGGGCAAGCGACGAGCAGTACGTC. Translating it yields CASSPGQGASDEQYV. The chain is built from TRBV7-9 and TRBJ2-7; 8 bases are shared with TRBD1. J was trimmed by 5 bases and V by 5 bases; bases with no gene match: 11. Germline V gene sequence: CDR1 SEHNR, CDR2 FQNEAQ (reference sequence). This CDR3 is 15 amino acids long.

The CDR3 DNA reads TGTGCCAGCAGGGAGGCGGGGGATAGCACAGATACGCAGTATTTT. Its translation: CASREAGDSTDTQYF. The chain uses TRBV7-9 and TRBJ2-3; 7 bases agree with TRBD2. The germline V gene has CDR1 SEHNR and CDR2 FQNEAQ (reference sequence). J lost 0 bases, V lost 6 bases, and 6 bases had no gene match. The CDR3 sequence is 15 residues long.

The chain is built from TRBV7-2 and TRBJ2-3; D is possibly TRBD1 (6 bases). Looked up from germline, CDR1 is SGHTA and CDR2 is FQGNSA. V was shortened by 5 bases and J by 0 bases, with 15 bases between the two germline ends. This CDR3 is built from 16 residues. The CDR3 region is CASSTLGAVSTDTQYF. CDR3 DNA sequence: TGTGCCAGCAGCACCCTGGGGGCGGTTAGCACAGATACGCAGTATTTT.

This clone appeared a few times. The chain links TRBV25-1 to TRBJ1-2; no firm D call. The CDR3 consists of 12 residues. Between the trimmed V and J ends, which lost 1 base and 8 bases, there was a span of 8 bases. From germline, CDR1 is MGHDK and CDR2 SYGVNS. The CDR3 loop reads CASSEFEEGYTF. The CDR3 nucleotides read TGTGCCAGCAGTGAATTTGAGGAGGGCTACACCTTC.

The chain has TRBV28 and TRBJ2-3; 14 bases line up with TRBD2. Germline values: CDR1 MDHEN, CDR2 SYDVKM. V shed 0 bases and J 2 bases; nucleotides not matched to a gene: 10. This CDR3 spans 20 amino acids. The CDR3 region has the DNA TGTGCCAGCAGTTTATGTTGCTGGGGACTAGCGGGGGAGCTCACAGATACGCAGTATTTT. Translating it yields CASSLCCWGLAGELTDTQYF.

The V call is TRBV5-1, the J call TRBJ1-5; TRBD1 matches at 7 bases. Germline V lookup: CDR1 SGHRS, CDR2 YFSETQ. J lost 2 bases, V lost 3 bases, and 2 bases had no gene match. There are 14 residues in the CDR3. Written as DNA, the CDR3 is TGCGCCAGCAGCTCAGGGACAGGCAATCAGCCCCAGCATTTT. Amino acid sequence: CASSSGTGNQPQHF.

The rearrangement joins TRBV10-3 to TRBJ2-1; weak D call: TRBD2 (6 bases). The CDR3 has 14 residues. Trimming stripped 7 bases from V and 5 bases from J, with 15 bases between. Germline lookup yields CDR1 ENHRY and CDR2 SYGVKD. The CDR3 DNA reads TGTGCCATCACCGGGACTTCGGGGGACAATGAGCAGTTCTTC. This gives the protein CAITGTSGDNEQFF.

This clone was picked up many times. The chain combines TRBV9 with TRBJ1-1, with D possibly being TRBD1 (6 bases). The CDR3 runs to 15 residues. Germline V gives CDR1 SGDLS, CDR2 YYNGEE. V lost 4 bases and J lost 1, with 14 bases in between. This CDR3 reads CASSLTTGENTEAFF. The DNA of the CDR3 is TGTGCCAGCAGCCTAACGACAGGAGAGAACACTGAAGCTTTCTTT.

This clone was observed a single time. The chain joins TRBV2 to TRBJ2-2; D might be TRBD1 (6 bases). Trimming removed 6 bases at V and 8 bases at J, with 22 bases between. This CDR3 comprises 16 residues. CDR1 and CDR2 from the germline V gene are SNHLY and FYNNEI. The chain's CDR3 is CASRPTAGALGGELFF. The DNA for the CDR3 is TGTGCCAGCAGGCCGACCGCAGGGGCCCTCGGGGGGGAGCTGTTTTTT.

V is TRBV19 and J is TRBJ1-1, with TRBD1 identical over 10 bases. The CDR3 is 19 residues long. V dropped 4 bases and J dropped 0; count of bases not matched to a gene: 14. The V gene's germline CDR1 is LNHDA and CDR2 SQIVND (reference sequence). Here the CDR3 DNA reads TGTGCCAGTAGTAGGTCCGGGACAGGGGCCTCCGAAATGAACACTGAAGCTTTCTTT. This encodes CASSRSGTGASEMNTEAFF.

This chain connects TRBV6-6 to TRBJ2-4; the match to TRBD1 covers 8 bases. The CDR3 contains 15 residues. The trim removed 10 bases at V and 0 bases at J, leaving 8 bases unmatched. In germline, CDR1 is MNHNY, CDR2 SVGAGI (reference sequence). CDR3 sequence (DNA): TGTGCCACTTACGGACAGGGCCCAGCCAAAAACATTCAGTACTTC. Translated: CATYGQGPAKNIQYF.

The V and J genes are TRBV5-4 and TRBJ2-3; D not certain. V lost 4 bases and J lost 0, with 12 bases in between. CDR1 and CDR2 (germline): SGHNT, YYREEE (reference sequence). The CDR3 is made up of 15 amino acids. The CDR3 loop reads CASSTRLPSTDTQYF. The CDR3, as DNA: TGTGCCAGCAGCACAAGACTGCCAAGCACAGATACGCAGTATTTT.

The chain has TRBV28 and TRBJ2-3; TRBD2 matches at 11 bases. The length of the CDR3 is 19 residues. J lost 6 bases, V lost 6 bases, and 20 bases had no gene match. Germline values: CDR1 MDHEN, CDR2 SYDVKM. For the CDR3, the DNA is TGTGCCAGCAGCCGCCCCTATCCTCTAGCGGGGGGTTCAGGCGATACGCAGTATTTT. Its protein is CASSRPYPLAGGSGDTQYF.

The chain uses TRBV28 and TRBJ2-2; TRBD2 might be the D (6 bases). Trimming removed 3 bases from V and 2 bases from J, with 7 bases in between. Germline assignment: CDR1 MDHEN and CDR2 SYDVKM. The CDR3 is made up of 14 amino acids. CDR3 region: CASSLRDNTGELFF. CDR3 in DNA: TGTGCCAGCAGTTTGCGGGACAACACCGGGGAGCTGTTTTTT. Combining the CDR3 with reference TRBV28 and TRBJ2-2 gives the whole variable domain DVKVTQSSRYLVKRTGEKVFLECVQDMDHENMFWYRQDPGLGLRLIYFSYDVKMKEKGDIPEGYSVSREKKERFSLILESASTNQTSMYLCASSLRDNTGELFFGEGSRLTVL.

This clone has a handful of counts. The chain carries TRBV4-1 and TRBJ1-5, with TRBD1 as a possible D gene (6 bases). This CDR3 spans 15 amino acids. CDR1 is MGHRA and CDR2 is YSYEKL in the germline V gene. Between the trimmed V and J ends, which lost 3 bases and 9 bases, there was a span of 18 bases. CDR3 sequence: CASSHTRDTRGPQHF. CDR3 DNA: TGCGCCAGCAGCCACACACGGGACACCCGGGGGCCCCAGCATTTT.

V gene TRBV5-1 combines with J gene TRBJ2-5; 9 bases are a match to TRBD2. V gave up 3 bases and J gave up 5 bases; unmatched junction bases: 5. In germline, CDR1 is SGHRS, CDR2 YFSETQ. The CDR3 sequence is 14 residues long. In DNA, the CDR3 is TGCGCCAGCAGCTCTAGCGGGGCTCGGGAGACCCAGTACTTC. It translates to CASSSSGARETQYF.

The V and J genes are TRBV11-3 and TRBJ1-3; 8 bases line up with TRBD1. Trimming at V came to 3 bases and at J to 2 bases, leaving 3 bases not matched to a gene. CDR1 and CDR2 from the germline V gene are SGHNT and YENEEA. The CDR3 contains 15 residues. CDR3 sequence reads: CASSLTGEPGNTIYF. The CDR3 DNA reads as TGTGCCAGCAGCTTGACAGGGGAACCTGGAAACACCATATATTTT.

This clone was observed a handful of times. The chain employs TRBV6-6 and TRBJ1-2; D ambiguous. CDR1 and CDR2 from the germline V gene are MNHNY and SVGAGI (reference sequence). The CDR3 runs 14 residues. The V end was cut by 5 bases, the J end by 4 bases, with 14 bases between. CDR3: CASSPVVGSYGYTF. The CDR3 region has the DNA TGTGCCAGCAGTCCGGTCGTCGGGTCCTATGGCTACACCTTC.

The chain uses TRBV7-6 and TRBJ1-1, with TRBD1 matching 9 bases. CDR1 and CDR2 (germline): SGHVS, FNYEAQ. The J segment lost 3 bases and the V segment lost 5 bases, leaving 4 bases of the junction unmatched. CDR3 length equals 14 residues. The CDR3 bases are TGTGCCAGCAGCCTCGACAGGGGGTACACTGAAGCTTTCTTT. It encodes CASSLDRGYTEAFF.

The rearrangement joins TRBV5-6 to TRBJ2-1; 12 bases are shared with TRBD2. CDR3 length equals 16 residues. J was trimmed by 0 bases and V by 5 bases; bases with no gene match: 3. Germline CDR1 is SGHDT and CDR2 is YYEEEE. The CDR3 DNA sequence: TGTGCCAGCAGTCAACTAGCGGGGGGCTCCTACAATGAGCAGTTCTTC. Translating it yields CASSQLAGGSYNEQFF.

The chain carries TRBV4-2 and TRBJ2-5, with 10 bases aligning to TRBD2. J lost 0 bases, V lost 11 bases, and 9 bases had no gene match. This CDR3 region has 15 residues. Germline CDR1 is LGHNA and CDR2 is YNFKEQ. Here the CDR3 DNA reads TGTGCCGCGGGGGGGAGCGGGGGGGACCAAGAGACCCAGTACTTC. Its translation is CAAGGSGGDQETQYF.

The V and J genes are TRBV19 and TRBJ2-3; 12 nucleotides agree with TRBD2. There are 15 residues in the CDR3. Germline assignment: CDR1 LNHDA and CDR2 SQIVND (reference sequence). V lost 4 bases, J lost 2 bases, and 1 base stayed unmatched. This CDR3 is CASSRLAGDTDTQYF. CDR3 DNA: TGTGCCAGTAGTAGACTAGCGGGGGACACAGATACGCAGTATTTT.

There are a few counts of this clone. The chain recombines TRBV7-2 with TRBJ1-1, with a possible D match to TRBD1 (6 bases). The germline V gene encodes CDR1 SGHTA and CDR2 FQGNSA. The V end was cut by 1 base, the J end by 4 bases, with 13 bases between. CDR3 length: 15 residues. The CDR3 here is CASSLVGGAGTEAFF. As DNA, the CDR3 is TGTGCCAGCAGCTTAGTTGGGGGCGCGGGCACTGAAGCTTTCTTT. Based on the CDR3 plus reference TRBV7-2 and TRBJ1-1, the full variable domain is GAGVSQSPSNKVTEKGKDVELRCDPISGHTALYWYRQSLGQGLEFLIYFQGNSAPDKSGLPSDRFSAERTGGSVSTLTIQRTQQEDSAVYLCASSLVGGAGTEAFFGQGTRLTVV.

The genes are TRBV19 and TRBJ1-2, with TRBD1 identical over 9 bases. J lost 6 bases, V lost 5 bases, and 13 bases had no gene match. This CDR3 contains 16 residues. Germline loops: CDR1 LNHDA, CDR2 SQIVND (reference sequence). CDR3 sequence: CASSPRTGDSGNGYTF. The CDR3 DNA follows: TGTGCCAGTAGTCCCCGGACAGGGGACAGTGGAAATGGCTACACCTTC.

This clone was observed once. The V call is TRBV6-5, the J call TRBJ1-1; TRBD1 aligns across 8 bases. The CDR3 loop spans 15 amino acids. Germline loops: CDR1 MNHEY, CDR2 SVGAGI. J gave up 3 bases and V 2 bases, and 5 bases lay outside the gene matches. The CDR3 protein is CASSYGAGGDTEAFF. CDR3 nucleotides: TGTGCCAGCAGTTACGGCGCAGGGGGCGACACTGAAGCTTTCTTT.